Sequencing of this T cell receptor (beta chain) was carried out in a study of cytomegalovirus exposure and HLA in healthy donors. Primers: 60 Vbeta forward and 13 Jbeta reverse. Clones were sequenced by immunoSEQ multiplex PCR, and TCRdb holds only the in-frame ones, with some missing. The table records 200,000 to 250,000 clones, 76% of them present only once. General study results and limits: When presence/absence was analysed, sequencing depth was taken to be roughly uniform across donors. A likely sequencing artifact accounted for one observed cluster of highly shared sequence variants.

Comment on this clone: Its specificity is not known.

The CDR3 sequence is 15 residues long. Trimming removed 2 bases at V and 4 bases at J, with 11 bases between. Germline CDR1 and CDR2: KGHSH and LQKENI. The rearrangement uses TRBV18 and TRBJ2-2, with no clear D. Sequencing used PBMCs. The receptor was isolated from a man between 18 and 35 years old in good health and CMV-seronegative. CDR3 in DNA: TGTGCCAGCTCACCAATGGGCAGCACCACCGGGGAGCTGTTTTTT. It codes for CASSPMGSTTGELFF.